The next 23 T cell receptor beta chains were all read from a single sample in a study of T cell repertoires in cytomegalovirus infection. TCRdb re-analysed the reads in MiXCR, keeping a single row per CDR3 protein. This sample carries 150,000 to 200,000 distinct CDR3 sequences, approximately 19% of them seen once, and the ten largest clones take 2.5% to 3%. Sequences were obtained from PBMCs. The receptors originated from a human donor in good health (CMV status not recorded). Some clones in this sample may be carry-over from other donors' samples.

In its sample, this clonotype was seen many times. The CDR3 coding sequence is TGTGCCAGCAGCCGCGGACAGGACCTCTATGGCTACACCTTC. The encoded protein is CASSRGQDLYGYTF. This rearrangement joins TRBV7-2 to TRBJ1-2; TRBD1 aligns across 7 bases. Germline V lookup: CDR1 SGHTA, CDR2 FQGNSA. CDR3 size: 14 residues. Germline trimming cut 5 bases from V and 4 bases from J; bases unmatched to any gene: 7.

The chain links TRBV19 to TRBJ1-2; 10 nucleotides line up with TRBD1. Per germline, CDR1 LNHDA and CDR2 SQIVND (reference sequence). The CDR3 length is 14 residues. V lost 3 bases to trimming and J lost 8 bases; unmatched junction nucleotides: 6. CDR3 nucleotides: TGTGCCAGTAGTATTCGGACAGGGGGGGGGGGCTACACCTTC. Translated, it gives CASSIRTGGGGYTF.

The rearrangement uses TRBV27 and TRBJ1-5; TRBD1 agrees at 8 bases. V lost 4 bases to trimming and J lost 6 bases; unmatched junction nucleotides: 8. Germline values: CDR1 MNHEY, CDR2 SMNVEV (reference sequence). The CDR3 runs to 15 residues. The CDR3 sequence: CASSSGQGRTQPQHF. DNA of the CDR3: TGTGCCAGCAGTTCTGGACAGGGTCGCACTCAGCCCCAGCATTTT.

This chain links TRBV6-1 with TRBJ1-6, with 9 bases fitting TRBD1. The germline gives CDR1 MNHNS, CDR2 SASEGT. The CDR3 has 14 amino acids. V was pared by 7 bases and J by 7 bases, with 5 bases of the junction left unmatched. CDR3 DNA sequence: TGTGCCAGCACCCCGGGACAGGGAAATTCACCCCTCCACTTT. It yields the protein CASTPGQGNSPLHF.

This clonotype was detected ten times or more. V is TRBV7-8 and J is TRBJ2-7; D gene uncertain. This CDR3 comprises 12 residues. V lost 4 bases, J lost 3 bases, and 7 bases lay in between. Germline loops: CDR1 SGHVS, CDR2 FQNEAQ. The CDR3 sequence is CASSSFGYEQYF. CDR3 nucleotide sequence: TGTGCCAGCAGCTCATTCGGCTACGAGCAGTACTTC.

The J gene is TRBJ1-2, the V gene TRBV4-1, with 12 nucleotides matching TRBD1. This CDR3 region has 15 residues. From germline, CDR1 is MGHRA and CDR2 YSYEKL. The V gene end was trimmed by 4 bases and the J gene end by 4 bases; junction bases not matched to a gene: 4. The CDR3 DNA sequence: TGCGCCAGCAGCCTGGGACAGGGGGCTCCCTATGGCTACACCTTC. Protein sequence: CASSLGQGAPYGYTF.

This chain links TRBV11-3 with TRBJ2-6; the D gene is possibly TRBD2 (5 bases). With 5 bases removed from V and 3 bases from J, the gap between germline ends came to 8 bases. CDR3 length: 14 residues. The germline V gene has CDR1 SGHNT and CDR2 YENEEA. The CDR3 DNA follows: TGTGCCAGCAGCGAGGGTGGTGGGGCCAACGTCCTGACTTTC. It translates to CASSEGGGANVLTF.

There are many counts of this clonotype. The chain joins TRBV7-8 to TRBJ2-6, with D perhaps matching TRBD1 (6 bases). CDR1 and CDR2 from the germline V gene are SGHVS and FQNEAQ. The CDR3 is made up of 18 amino acids. V was clipped by 1 base and J by 0 bases, with 13 bases between them. The CDR3 coding sequence is TGTGCCAGCAGCTTAGGCAGGGGTTATTCCTCTGGGGCCAACGTCCTGACTTTC. Protein sequence: CASSLGRGYSSGANVLTF. Full variable domain (missing parts from reference TRBV7-8 and TRBJ2-6): GAGVSQSPRYKVAKRGQDVALRCDPISGHVSLFWYQQALGQGPEFLTYFQNEAQLDKSGLPSDRFFAERPEGSVSTLKIQRTQQEDSAVYLCASSLGRGYSSGANVLTFGAGSRLTVL.

The chain has TRBV29-1 and TRBJ2-1, with TRBD1 identical over 7 bases. CDR3 length equals 15 residues. Germline V lookup: CDR1 SQVTM, CDR2 ANQGSEA. Trimming cost V 1 base and J 1 base; bases outside gene matches: 4. The CDR3 spells CSVEGGGRSYNEQFF. Written as DNA, the CDR3 is TGCAGCGTTGAAGGAGGGGGCCGTTCCTACAATGAGCAGTTCTTC.

V and J are TRBV5-1 and TRBJ1-2, with D unresolved. CDR1 and CDR2 (germline): SGHRS, YFSETQ. V gave up 4 bases and J gave up 7 bases, with 14 bases separating them. This CDR3 region has 13 residues. In nucleotides, the CDR3 is TGCGCCAGCAGCCCCGGTTGGAGTAGTGGCTACACCTTC. Encoded protein: CASSPGWSSGYTF.

This clonotype was detected only a few times. The V and J genes are TRBV19 and TRBJ1-5; D is unclear. Germline V gene lookup returns CDR1 LNHDA and CDR2 SQIVND (reference sequence). This CDR3 has 15 residues. V lost 5 bases and J 0 bases, leaving 11 bases between the germline ends. CDR3 region: CASSVATYSNQPQHF. The CDR3 coding sequence is TGTGCCAGTAGTGTAGCTACGTATAGCAATCAGCCCCAGCATTTT.

The table lists this clonotype with a few counts. This chain links TRBV19 with TRBJ1-1; 7 nucleotides line up with TRBD1. Germline CDR1 LNHDA, CDR2 SQIVND (reference sequence). V was pared by 5 bases and J by 4 bases, with 10 bases of the junction left unmatched. This CDR3 is built from 15 residues. CDR3 in DNA: TGTGCCAGTAGTGAACGACAGGGAATGGTCACTGAAGCTTTCTTT. Amino acids: CASSERQGMVTEAFF.

The chain carries TRBV5-4 and TRBJ2-5; a weak D match, TRBD1 (6 bases). V was trimmed by 1 base and J by 5 bases, leaving 15 bases between them. The CDR3 covers 15 residues. The germline V gene encodes CDR1 SGHNT and CDR2 YYREEE (reference sequence). CDR3 sequence (DNA): TGTGCCAGCAGCTTGAGATCAGGGGAACGGGAGACCCAGTACTTC. This gives the protein CASSLRSGERETQYF.

The rearrangement links TRBV4-1 to TRBJ2-3, with a possible D match to TRBD1 (6 bases). The germline V and J ends were trimmed by 1 base and 0 bases, with 14 bases remaining between them. Looked up from germline, CDR1 is MGHRA and CDR2 is YSYEKL. The CDR3 totals 17 residues. The CDR3 bases are TGCGCCAGCAGCCAAGGGAACAGGGTTCTTAGCACAGATACGCAGTATTTT. Protein sequence: CASSQGNRVLSTDTQYF.

The chain joins TRBV6-2 or TRBV6-3 to TRBJ1-2; 10 nucleotides align to TRBD1. The germline CDR1 and CDR2 sequences are MNHEY and SVGEGT. This CDR3 is 15 amino acids long. Trimming took 4 bases from V and 6 from J; bases not matched to a gene: 8. The DNA of the CDR3 is TGTGCCAGCAGTTCCGACAGGGGGCATACTGATGGCTACACCTTC. Encoded protein: CASSSDRGHTDGYTF.

This clonotype was picked up many times. This chain connects TRBV7-8 to TRBJ2-7; no clear D gene. Germline V gene lookup returns CDR1 SGHVS and CDR2 FQNEAQ. Deletions cut 5 bases from V and 3 bases from J, with 11 bases between. The CDR3 spans 13 residues. The CDR3 coding sequence is TGTGCCAGCAGCCGCTCGGATGACTACGAGCAGTACTTC. It encodes CASSRSDDYEQYF.

The rearrangement links TRBV27 to TRBJ2-1, with D maybe TRBD2 (6 bases). The CDR3 is 15 residues long. V lost 6 bases, J lost 7 bases, and 19 bases lay in between. Germline lookup yields CDR1 MNHEY and CDR2 SMNVEV (reference sequence). The DNA of the CDR3 is TGTGCCAGCAGCCAACTAGCTTATGGTGGGAATGAGCAGTTCTTC. Encoded protein: CASSQLAYGGNEQFF.

This clonotype was counted many times. The chain links TRBV24-1 to TRBJ2-1, with a weak D call TRBD2 (6 bases). This CDR3 has 15 amino acids. V was clipped by 9 bases and J by 4 bases, with 18 bases between them. Germline V gives CDR1 KGHDR, CDR2 SFDVKD. The CDR3 coding sequence is TGTGCCACCGGGGTGGGGGGAGGTGAATACAATGAGCAGTTCTTC. Encoded protein: CATGVGGGEYNEQFF.

This clonotype has at least ten counts. The genes are TRBV7-2 and TRBJ2-7, with 8 bases lining up with TRBD1. The J segment lost 2 bases and the V segment lost 6 bases, leaving 6 bases of the junction unmatched. The germline V gene has CDR1 SGHTA and CDR2 FQGNSA. This CDR3 region has 14 residues. This CDR3 is CASRIGTGPYEQYF. The CDR3 region has the DNA TGTGCCAGCAGAATCGGGACAGGACCCTACGAGCAGTACTTC.

This clonotype was seen many times. The chain uses TRBV7-2 and TRBJ2-5, with D perhaps TRBD1 (6 bases). This CDR3 contains 14 residues. Trimming removed 5 bases at V and 2 bases at J, with 12 bases between. Germline CDR1 reads SGHTA; CDR2 reads FQGNSA. CDR3 sequence reads: CASSLHREQETQYF. As DNA, the CDR3 is TGTGCCAGCAGCCTCCACAGGGAACAAGAGACCCAGTACTTC.

There are a few counts of this clonotype. The J gene is TRBJ2-1, the V gene TRBV19; 8 positions match TRBD2. This CDR3 has 16 residues. The germline V gene encodes CDR1 LNHDA and CDR2 SQIVND (reference sequence). V was clipped by 0 bases and J by 4 bases; unmatched bases: 5. The CDR3 sequence is CASSIEGAGGYNEQFF. The CDR3 DNA reads as TGTGCCAGTAGTATAGAGGGGGCGGGGGGATACAATGAGCAGTTCTTC.

This clonotype was seen many times. The rearrangement joins TRBV11-2 to TRBJ1-2; D may be TRBD1 (5 bases). Deletions cut 1 base from V and 4 bases from J, with 19 bases between. From germline, CDR1 is SGHAT and CDR2 FQNNGV. This CDR3 contains 17 residues. Written as DNA, the CDR3 is TGTGCCAGCAGCTTAGGGATGGGGGAAGGGCTTTTCTATGGCTACACCTTC. This sequence encodes CASSLGMGEGLFYGYTF.

The chain employs TRBV10-3 and TRBJ1-2; D may be TRBD1 (6 bases). V lost 0 bases to trimming and J lost 7 bases, with 9 bases between them. The germline CDR1 and CDR2 sequences are ENHRY and SYGVKD. CDR3 length: 13 residues. CDR3 nucleotides: TGTGCCATCAGTGAGTCTGTGGGGGCTGGCTACACCTTC. Protein sequence: CAISESVGAGYTF.